This T cell receptor beta chain originates from a study of T cell repertoires in cytomegalovirus infection. On this clonotype: The antigen is not known.

Each CDR3 protein gets one entry after TCRdb re-called the reads with MiXCR. In the table there are hundreds of thousands of distinct CDR3 sequences, less than 25% of which are singletons. Study-level results: The study found HLA-C-restricted CMV-specific TCR beta clonotypes dominating the ex vivo response.

CDR3 length: 14 amino acids. Trimming removed 7 bases at V and 3 bases at J, with 15 bases between. Germline assignment: CDR1 SGHTA and CDR2 FQGNSA. The source material was CD8+ T cells from PBMCs. The chain couples TRBV7-2 to TRBJ1-1; no clear D. This TCR was sampled from a human donor in good health (CMV status not recorded). Some clones in this sample may be carry-over from other donors' samples. CDR3 DNA: TGTACCAGCACATATGAAGGGAGCTACACTGAAGCTTTCTTT. It specifies CTSTYEGSYTEAFF.